The entry below describes one T cell receptor (beta chain). This record comes from a study of blood T cell repertoires in COVID-19. Looking at the study overall: T cells, B-cell-depleted T cells, or PBMCs provided the cDNA or gDNA that served as material.

Per germline, CDR1 SNHLY and CDR2 FYNNEI. CDR3 length equals 14 residues. Trimming pared 4 bases from V and 3 bases from J, leaving 9 bases between. Repertoires were generated with immunoSEQ multiplex PCR, while TCRdb's copy carries only in-frame clones and drops some. The table lists some 330,000 clones, 87% of them singletons, with around 1.9% in the top ten. This TCR was recovered from a man aged 40-55 years in a cohort exposed to, infected with or recovered from COVID-19 (not recorded which). The sequenced sample consisted of PBMCs or T cells enriched from blood (not recorded which). V usage is TRBV2 and J usage is TRBJ1-4; no clear D gene. CDR3 sequence (DNA): TGTGCCAGCAGTGTCGGGTGGTCTAATGAAAAACTGTTTTTT. This gives the protein CASSVGWSNEKLFF.